This T cell receptor beta chain was captured by sequencing in a study of Tregs in tolerant kidney transplant recipients. The protocol was immunoSEQ multiplex PCR, while the TCRdb copy is restricted to in-frame clones and leaves out a portion. The sample includes approximately 24,000 clones. Related graft donors supplied nonmyeloablative bone marrow transplants, and mixed chimerism was transient. Notes on this clone: No antigen is known for it. With the read ending 3 residues before the CDR3 end, the germline J gene is used to fill in that end.

The CDR3 runs 15 residues. CDR1 and CDR2 (germline): SGHVS, FQNEAQ. V was pared by 1 base and J by 4 bases, with 4 bases of the junction left unmatched. Study observations and caveats: In tolerant patients, donor-specific Tregs outgrew total Tregs, suggesting antigen-driven expansion.

The sequence came from a human patient who received a combined kidney and bone marrow transplant. The T cells may come from the graft donor. This sequence joins TRBV7-8 and TRBJ2-1; 7 positions agree with TRBD2. Sequenced material: CD4+ T cells from blood (PBMCs), taken 6 months after the transplant. The covered CDR3 bases are TGTGCCAGCAGCTTAGAGCTAGCGGCATACAATGAG. As protein: CASSLELAAYNE. The full CDR3 protein reads CASSLELAAYNEQFF. Combining the CDR3 with reference TRBV7-8 and TRBJ2-1 gives the whole variable domain GAGVSQSPRYKVAKRGQDVALRCDPISGHVSLFWYQQALGQGPEFLTYFQNEAQLDKSGLPSDRFFAERPEGSVSTLKIQRTQQEDSAVYLCASSLELAAYNEQFFGPGTRLTVL.